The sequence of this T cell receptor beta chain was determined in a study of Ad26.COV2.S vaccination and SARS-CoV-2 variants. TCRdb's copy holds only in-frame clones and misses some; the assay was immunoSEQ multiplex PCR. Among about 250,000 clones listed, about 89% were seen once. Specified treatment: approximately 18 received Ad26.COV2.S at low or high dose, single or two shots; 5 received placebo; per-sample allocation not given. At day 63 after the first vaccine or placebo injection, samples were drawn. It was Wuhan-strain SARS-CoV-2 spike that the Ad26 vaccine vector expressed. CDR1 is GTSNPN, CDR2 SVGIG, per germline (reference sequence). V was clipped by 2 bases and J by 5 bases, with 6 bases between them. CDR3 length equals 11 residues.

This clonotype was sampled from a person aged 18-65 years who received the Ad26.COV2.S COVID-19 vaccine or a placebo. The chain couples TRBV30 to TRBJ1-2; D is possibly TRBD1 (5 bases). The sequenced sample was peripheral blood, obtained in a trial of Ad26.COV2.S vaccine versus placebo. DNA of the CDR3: TGTGCCTGGAGTCAGGGTTATGGCTACACCTTC. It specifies CAWSQGYGYTF.